These 2 T cell receptor beta chains were sequenced from one sample in a study of cytomegalovirus exposure and HLA in healthy donors. TCRdb keeps only in-frame clones here, not all; method: immunoSEQ multiplex PCR. The sample records around 260,000 clones, less than 95% being singletons. Sequenced sample: PBMCs. The receptors were sampled from a woman in her 30s in good health and CMV-seronegative.

The rearrangement uses TRBV15 and TRBJ2-5, with D possibly TRBD2 on 6 matching bases. The germline V gene has CDR1 LNHNV and CDR2 YYDKDF (reference sequence). V lost 0 bases and J lost 5, with 10 bases in between. CDR3 size: 14 residues. CDR3 region: CATSREAGPETQYF. As DNA, the CDR3 is TGTGCCACCAGCAGAGAGGCGGGGCCCGAGACCCAGTACTTC.

This sequence joins TRBV6-7 and TRBJ1-4, with 9 bases that match TRBD1. TRBV6-7 is given ORF status, its function remaining uncertain. The V and J ends lost 5 bases and 7 bases, in that order; junction bases with no gene match: 8. The CDR3 sequence is 15 residues long. The CDR3 spells CASSRGTGKCEKLFF. DNA for the CDR3: TGTGCCAGCAGTAGGGGGACAGGGAAATGTGAAAAACTGTTTTTT.